This T cell receptor beta chain is from a study of CD8+ T cells in alopecia areata. Findings of the study overall: Scalp clonality dropped significantly under tofacitinib, as did expanded CD8+ top-100 clones. Compared with mice, patients displayed less clear TCR sharing, possibly for HLA-related reasons. Numerous clones, expanded in lesions, remained in scalp and blood during tofacitinib.

The authors extracted RNA and reverse transcribed it into cDNA as the sequencing template. This table comes from immunoSEQ multiplex PCR, and its TCRdb copy is limited to in-frame clones, with some not included. The table lists hundreds of thousands of clones, roughly 66% of them singletons, with more than 1% in the top ten. This clone has a single count. Antigen specificity is unknown. The treatment denotes: oral pan-JAK inhibitor, 5-10 mg twice daily. Lesional scalp tissue (obtained by punch biopsy) and peripheral blood were collected from alopecia areata patients. The sequence came from a human donor with alopecia areata. The sample here was CD4+ T cells sorted from blood, taken between weeks 44 and 45, from a patient treated with tofacitinib.

DNA for the CDR3: TGTGCCAGCAGCTCAACGCGGGCGTATGGCTACACCTTC. Protein product: CASSSTRAYGYTF. The chain carries TRBV7-2 and TRBJ1-2; no clear D gene. V lost 4 bases, J lost 5 bases, and 11 bases lay in between. The CDR3 runs 13 residues. The V gene's germline CDR1 is SGHTA and CDR2 FQGNSA.